The 2 T cell receptor beta chains given below trace back to one sample, sequenced in a study of CD8 T cells in Susac syndrome. The RNA, about 0.5 to 1 ug, was put through reverse transcription using random hexamers. TCRdb recomputed calls from the immunoSEQ multiplex PCR reads with MiXCR, one row per CDR3 protein. Of 95,000 to 150,000 distinct CDR3 sequences listed, just over 95% are singletons. Sequencing was carried out using CD4+ T cells from PBMCs. The receptor source for this set is a human donor with Susac syndrome.

The chain combines TRBV12-3 or TRBV12-4 with TRBJ2-7; D call uncertain. V was cut by 1 base and J by 3 bases, with 10 bases left in between. CDR3 length: 14 residues. The CDR3 nucleotides are TGTGCCAGCAGTTTAGGTGGGATCAGCTACGAGCAGTACTTC. Translating it yields CASSLGGISYEQYF.

J is TRBJ2-7 and V is TRBV5-1; 8 bases map to TRBD2. The ends lost 3 bases at V and 0 bases at J; junction bases unmatched: 5. Germline V gene lookup returns CDR1 SGHRS and CDR2 YFSETQ. This CDR3 comprises 15 residues. The CDR3 protein is CASSYLAGSSYEQYF. In DNA, the CDR3 is TGCGCCAGCAGCTACTTAGCGGGGAGCTCCTACGAGCAGTACTTC.